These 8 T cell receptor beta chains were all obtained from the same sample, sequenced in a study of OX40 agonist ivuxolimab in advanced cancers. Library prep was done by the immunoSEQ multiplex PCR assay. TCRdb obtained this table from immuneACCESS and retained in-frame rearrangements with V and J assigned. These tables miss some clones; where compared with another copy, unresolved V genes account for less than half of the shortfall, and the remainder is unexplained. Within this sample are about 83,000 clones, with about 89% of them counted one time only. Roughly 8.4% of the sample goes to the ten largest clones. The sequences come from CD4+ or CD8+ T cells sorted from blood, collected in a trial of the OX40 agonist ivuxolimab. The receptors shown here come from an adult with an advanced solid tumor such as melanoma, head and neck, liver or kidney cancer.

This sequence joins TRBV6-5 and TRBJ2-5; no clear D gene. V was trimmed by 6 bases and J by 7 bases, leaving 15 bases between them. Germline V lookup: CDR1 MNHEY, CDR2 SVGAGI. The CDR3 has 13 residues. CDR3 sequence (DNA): TGTGCCAGCAGCCTCACAGAGTCCGGGACCCAGTACTTC. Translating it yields CASSLTESGTQYF.

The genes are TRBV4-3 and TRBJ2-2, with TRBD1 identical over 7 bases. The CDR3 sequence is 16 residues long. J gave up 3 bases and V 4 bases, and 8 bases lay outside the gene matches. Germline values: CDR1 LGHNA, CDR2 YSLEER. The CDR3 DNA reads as TGCGCCAGCAGCCTGTACGACAGGGAGTACACCGGGGAGCTGTTTTTT. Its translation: CASSLYDREYTGELFF.

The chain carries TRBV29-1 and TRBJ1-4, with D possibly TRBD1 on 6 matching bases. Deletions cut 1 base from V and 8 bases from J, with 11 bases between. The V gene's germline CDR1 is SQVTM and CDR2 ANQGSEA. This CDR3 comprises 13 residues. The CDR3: CSVEAGTGEKLFF. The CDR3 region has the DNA TGCAGCGTTGAAGCGGGTACAGGGGAAAAACTGTTTTTT.

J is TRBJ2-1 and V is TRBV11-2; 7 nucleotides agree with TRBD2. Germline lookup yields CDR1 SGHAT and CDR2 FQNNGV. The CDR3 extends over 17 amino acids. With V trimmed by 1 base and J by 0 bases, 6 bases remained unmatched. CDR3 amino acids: CASSLAGTTSSYNEQFF. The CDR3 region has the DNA TGTGCCAGCAGCTTAGCCGGGACTACCAGCTCCTACAATGAGCAGTTCTTC.

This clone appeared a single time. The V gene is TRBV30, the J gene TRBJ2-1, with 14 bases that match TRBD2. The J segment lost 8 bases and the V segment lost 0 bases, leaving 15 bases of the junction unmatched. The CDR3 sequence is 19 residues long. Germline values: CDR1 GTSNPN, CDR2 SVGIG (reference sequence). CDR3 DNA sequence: TGTGCCTGGAGTGTCTGGGGACTAGCGGGAGAACATTCTCTCCATGAGCAGTTCTTC. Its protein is CAWSVWGLAGEHSLHEQFF.

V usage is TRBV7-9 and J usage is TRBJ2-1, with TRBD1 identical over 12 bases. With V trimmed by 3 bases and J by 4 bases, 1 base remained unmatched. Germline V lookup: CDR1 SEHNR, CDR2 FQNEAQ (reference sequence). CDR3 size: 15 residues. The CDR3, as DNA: TGTGCCAGCAGCTTGGGACAGGGGGCTTACAATGAGCAGTTCTTC. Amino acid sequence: CASSLGQGAYNEQFF.

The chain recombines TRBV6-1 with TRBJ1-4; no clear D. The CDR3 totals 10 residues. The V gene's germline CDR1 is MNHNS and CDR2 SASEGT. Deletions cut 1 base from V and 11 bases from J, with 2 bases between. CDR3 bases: TGTGCCAGCAGTGAAGGGAAACTGTTTTTT. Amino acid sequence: CASSEGKLFF.

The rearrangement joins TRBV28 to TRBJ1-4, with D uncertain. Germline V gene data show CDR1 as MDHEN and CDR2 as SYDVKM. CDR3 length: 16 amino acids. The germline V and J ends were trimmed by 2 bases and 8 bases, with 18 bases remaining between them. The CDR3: CASSLVPSGSGEKLFF. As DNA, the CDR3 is TGTGCCAGCAGTTTAGTTCCCTCAGGTTCGGGCGAAAAACTGTTTTTT.